These 27 T cell receptor beta chains came from one sample sequenced in a study of beta chain features in type 1 diabetes. Whole-study findings and limits: In every one of the four CD4+ subsets, TCRB CDR3s were moderately but significantly shorter in Type 1 diabetes patients.

Their target antigens are unknown. Expressed TCRB transcripts were sequenced after all isolated RNA was converted to cDNA. Only in-frame clones appear in the TCRdb table, and some are missing; sequencing was by immunoSEQ multiplex PCR. Of roughly 340,000 clones listed, approximately 13% are singletons. Sequencing was carried out using naive CD4+ T cells from blood. These receptors were obtained from a woman aged 18-29 years with type 1 diabetes.

This clone appeared a few times. The chain carries TRBV11-3 and TRBJ2-3; D is unclear. This CDR3 contains 12 residues. Germline V gives CDR1 SGHNT, CDR2 YENEEA. V lost 2 bases and J lost 4, with 4 bases in between. Here the CDR3 DNA reads TGTGCCAGCAGCTTACAGGCAGATACGCAGTATTTT. Its translation: CASSLQADTQYF.

This clone was recorded a few times. This chain connects TRBV4-3 to TRBJ2-3; TRBD2 matches 16 bases. With 0 bases clipped from V and 1 base from J, the junction kept 7 bases outside the gene matches. This CDR3 contains 20 residues. Germline lookup yields CDR1 LGHNA and CDR2 YSLEER. CDR3 region: CASSQERGTSGRAGTDTQYF. CDR3 DNA: TGCGCCAGCAGCCAAGAGAGGGGGACTAGCGGGAGGGCCGGCACAGATACGCAGTATTTT.

As concerns this clone: Other DNA sequences in the sample encode the same CDR3. V gene TRBV7-3 combines with J gene TRBJ2-3; 11 bases are shared with TRBD2. V lost 5 bases to trimming and J lost 0 bases; unmatched junction nucleotides: 1. The germline V gene has CDR1 SGHTA and CDR2 FQGTGA. The CDR3 runs to 15 residues. CDR3 nucleotide sequence: TGTGCCAGCAGCCGGACTAGCGGGAGCACAGATACGCAGTATTTT. It encodes CASSRTSGSTDTQYF.

This clone was detected a few times. The genes are TRBV7-2 and TRBJ2-1; 9 nucleotides agree with TRBD2. With V trimmed by 6 bases and J by 6 bases, 9 bases remained unmatched. This CDR3 comprises 15 residues. The germline V gene has CDR1 SGHTA and CDR2 FQGNSA. For the CDR3, the DNA is TGTGCCAGCAGTCAGATAGCGGGAGTCCCCAATGAGCAGTTCTTC. Translated: CASSQIAGVPNEQFF.

The V and J genes are TRBV28 and TRBJ1-2; TRBD1 agrees at 9 bases. The CDR3 runs to 15 residues. V lost 3 bases and J lost 6; bases outside the gene matches: 8. Looked up from germline, CDR1 is MDHEN and CDR2 is SYDVKM. The chain's CDR3 is CASSLGDRVDHGYTF. The DNA for the CDR3 is TGTGCCAGCAGTTTGGGGGACAGGGTCGACCATGGCTACACCTTC.

The genes are TRBV29-1 and TRBJ2-3; D is perhaps TRBD2 (5 bases). Germline V gives CDR1 SQVTM, CDR2 ANQGSEA. The CDR3 totals 13 residues. The V end lost 4 bases, the J end lost 1 base, and 9 bases lay between the germline ends. CDR3: CSVGGYRTDTQYF. The CDR3 DNA follows: TGCAGCGTTGGAGGGTACCGCACAGATACGCAGTATTTT.

Regarding this clone: The identical CDR3 is also encoded by other nucleotide sequences in the sample. The V and J genes are TRBV9 and TRBJ2-1, with 8 bases fitting TRBD2. CDR1 is SGDLS and CDR2 is YYNGEE in the germline V gene. V lost 0 bases, J lost 3 bases, and 2 bases stayed unmatched. This CDR3 is 15 amino acids long. The CDR3 DNA sequence: TGTGCCAGCAGCGTAGGGCTAGCGGGCTACAATGAGCAGTTCTTC. The encoded protein is CASSVGLAGYNEQFF.

This clone came up a few times. The V gene is TRBV18, the J gene TRBJ2-2; 7 nucleotides align to TRBD1. V lost 1 base to trimming and J lost 1 base; unmatched junction nucleotides: 3. This CDR3 spans 16 amino acids. Germline CDR1 is KGHSH and CDR2 is LQKENI. The CDR3: CASSPLGQRNTGELFF. CDR3 DNA: TGTGCCAGCTCACCACTGGGACAGAGGAACACCGGGGAGCTGTTTTTT.

The chain carries TRBV18 and TRBJ2-7, with TRBD1 matching 10 bases. Trimming removed 3 bases from V and 1 base from J; junction bases left unmatched: 3. There are 15 residues in the CDR3. CDR1 is KGHSH, CDR2 LQKENI, per germline. DNA of the CDR3: TGTGCCAGCTCACCCGGGACAGGGGTGTCCTACGAGCAGTACGTC. The encoded protein is CASSPGTGVSYEQYV.

This clone has only a few counts. The rearrangement uses TRBV29-1 and TRBJ2-3, with TRBD2 matching over 9 bases. This CDR3 contains 14 residues. Germline CDR1 and CDR2: SQVTM and ANQGSEA. The J segment lost 3 bases and the V segment lost 5 bases, leaving 6 bases of the junction unmatched. The CDR3 region is CSVLREGGTDTQYF. The CDR3 DNA reads TGCAGCGTTCTGCGGGAGGGCGGAACAGATACGCAGTATTTT.

This sequence joins TRBV19 and TRBJ2-1, with 7 bases that match TRBD2. With 0 bases clipped from V and 7 bases from J, the junction kept 12 bases outside the gene matches. In germline, CDR1 is LNHDA, CDR2 SQIVND (reference sequence). The CDR3 totals 17 residues. The chain's CDR3 is CASSIDLAADLGNEQFF. Here the CDR3 DNA reads TGTGCCAGTAGTATAGACCTAGCGGCTGATCTGGGGAATGAGCAGTTCTTC.

This clone was seen a handful of times. This chain links TRBV11-2 with TRBJ2-2, with TRBD2 identical over 12 bases. Germline values: CDR1 SGHAT, CDR2 FQNNGV. The trim removed 3 bases at V and 1 base at J, leaving 0 bases unmatched. There are 16 residues in the CDR3. The CDR3 DNA reads as TGTGCCAGCAGCTTGACTAGCGGGAGGAACACCGGGGAGCTGTTTTTT. Translated: CASSLTSGRNTGELFF.

The chain uses TRBV20-1 and TRBJ2-5; no clear D. The CDR3 is made up of 11 amino acids. Germline V gives CDR1 DFQATT, CDR2 SNEGSKA (reference sequence). CDR3 amino acids: CRGISGETQYF. The CDR3 DNA reads as TGCAGGGGCATATCTGGAGAGACCCAGTACTTC.

This rearrangement joins TRBV7-6 to TRBJ2-7, with D perhaps TRBD2 (6 bases). The CDR3 has 13 residues. Germline CDR1 SGHVS, CDR2 FNYEAQ. V was shortened by 1 base and J by 5 bases, with 9 bases between the two germline ends. The CDR3 sequence: CASSLGGGNEQYF. CDR3 nucleotides: TGTGCCAGCAGCTTAGGCGGAGGGAACGAGCAGTACTTC. The full variable domain, in which reference TRBV7-6 and TRBJ2-7 provide the parts outside the CDR3, is GAGVSQSPRYKVTKRGQDVALRCDPISGHVSLYWYRQALGQGPEFLTYFNYEAQQDKSGLPNDRFSAERPEGSISTLTIQRTEQRDSAMYRCASSLGGGNEQYFGPGTRLTVT.

The sample holds a few counts of this clone. The chain has TRBV18 and TRBJ2-1, with 9 bases aligning to TRBD2. Germline V gives CDR1 KGHSH, CDR2 LQKENI. The junction had 3 bases not matched to a gene; V was cut back by 3 bases and J by 6 bases. The CDR3 covers 14 residues. In DNA form, the CDR3 reads TGTGCCAGCTCACCTCTAGCGGGAAGCAATGAGCAGTTCTTC. Translated: CASSPLAGSNEQFF.

This clone was seen only a few times. This chain links TRBV7-2 with TRBJ2-7; a possible D gene is TRBD2 (5 bases). This CDR3 is 15 amino acids long. V was shortened by 0 bases and J by 3 bases, with 12 bases between the two germline ends. Germline loops: CDR1 SGHTA, CDR2 FQGNSA. Here the CDR3 reads CASSLAHITSYEQYV. The DNA of the CDR3 is TGTGCCAGCAGCTTAGCCCACATAACTAGCTACGAGCAGTACGTC.

The chain recombines TRBV5-1 with TRBJ2-2; weak D call: TRBD2 (5 bases). The length of the CDR3 is 15 residues. CDR1 is SGHRS, CDR2 YFSETQ, per germline. V was pared by 7 bases and J by 6 bases, with 19 bases between. The CDR3 coding sequence is TGCGCCAGCGGCCTCCCGGGCCCCGGGGCCGGGGAGCTGTTTTTT. It codes for CASGLPGPGAGELFF.

The chain employs TRBV19 and TRBJ1-4, with D unclear. Trimming took off 5 bases at V and 9 bases at J, with 10 bases between the two ends. The CDR3 loop spans 12 amino acids. In germline, CDR1 is LNHDA, CDR2 SQIVND (reference sequence). The CDR3: CASSFYRQKLFF. CDR3 DNA sequence: TGTGCCAGTAGTTTTTACAGACAAAAACTGTTTTTT.

CDR3 DNA sequence: TGTGCCACCAGCAGAGATCTGGAGGCCGGGGAGCTGTTTTTT. Amino acid sequence: CATSRDLEAGELFF. The rearrangement joins TRBV15 to TRBJ2-2, with a tentative D call TRBD2 (5 bases). The CDR3 sequence is 14 residues long. Germline assignment: CDR1 LNHNV and CDR2 YYDKDF (reference sequence). Trimming pared 0 bases from V and 6 bases from J, leaving 8 bases between.

This chain links TRBV7-9 with TRBJ1-2; D remains ambiguous. Germline V gene lookup returns CDR1 SEHNR and CDR2 FQNEAQ (reference sequence). Trimming removed 2 bases at V and 6 bases at J, with 7 bases between. The CDR3 contains 12 residues. The CDR3 coding sequence is TGTGCCAGCAGCTTACTTGAGGATGGCTACACCTTC. It yields the protein CASSLLEDGYTF.

This clone has only a few counts. This sequence joins TRBV29-1 and TRBJ2-1, with TRBD2 identical over 12 bases. Trimming at V came to 4 bases and at J to 8 bases, leaving 9 bases not matched to a gene. The germline gives CDR1 SQVTM, CDR2 ANQGSEA. CDR3 length: 15 amino acids. CDR3 residues: CSVVVLAGGRDEQFF. The CDR3 coding sequence is TGCAGCGTTGTGGTTCTAGCGGGAGGGCGGGATGAGCAGTTCTTC.

This chain connects TRBV19 to TRBJ1-5, with TRBD1 as a possible D gene (5 bases). V was trimmed by 7 bases and J by 0 bases, leaving 16 bases between them. There are 16 residues in the CDR3. Germline V gives CDR1 LNHDA, CDR2 SQIVND (reference sequence). DNA for the CDR3: TGTGCCAGTACCCAGGGAAATACAAATAGCAATCAGCCCCAGCATTTT. Amino acid sequence: CASTQGNTNSNQPQHF.

This clone turned up a few times. The chain combines TRBV6-1 with TRBJ1-5; TRBD1 aligns across 8 bases. The CDR3 has 13 amino acids. V lost 7 bases to trimming and J lost 4 bases; unmatched junction nucleotides: 3. Germline values: CDR1 MNHNS, CDR2 SASEGT. DNA for the CDR3: TGTGCCAGCAACAACAGGGGGAATCAGCCCCAGCATTTT. It is translated as CASNNRGNQPQHF.

Comments on this clone: Within the sample, other DNA sequences also encode this same CDR3. J is TRBJ2-1 and V is TRBV18; D may be TRBD1 (5 bases). The CDR3 loop spans 14 amino acids. Looked up from germline, CDR1 is KGHSH and CDR2 is LQKENI. With 2 bases removed from V and 4 bases from J, the gap between germline ends came to 9 bases. The DNA for the CDR3 is TGTGCCAGCTCACCAGCGTCAGGGTACAATGAGCAGTTCTTC. Translation gives CASSPASGYNEQFF.

The rearrangement joins TRBV7-2 to TRBJ2-7; the match to TRBD1 covers 8 bases. The V segment lost 0 bases and the J segment 2 bases; nucleotides outside the gene matches: 0. Germline CDR1 reads SGHTA; CDR2 reads FQGNSA. The CDR3 runs to 14 residues. CDR3 loop: CASSLAGQAYEQYF. CDR3 sequence (DNA): TGTGCCAGCAGCTTAGCGGGACAGGCCTACGAGCAGTACTTC.

This clone was counted a few times. The DNA for the CDR3 is TGTGCCTGGAGCGACAGCTACGAGCAGTACTTC. Its protein is CAWSDSYEQYF. The chain links TRBV30 to TRBJ2-5, with a tentative D call TRBD1 (5 bases). The DNA end lines up better with TRBJ2-7; the J call may be wrong. Germline values: CDR1 GTSNPN, CDR2 SVGIG (reference sequence). The CDR3 runs to 11 residues.

The CDR3 DNA is TGTGCCAGCAGTGAATCAGCACTTAGCCCACCTCAAGAGTTCTTC. It codes for CASSESALSPPQEFF. The genes are TRBV2 and TRBJ2-1; no definite D call. The CDR3 length is 15 residues. Germline CDR1 reads SNHLY; CDR2 reads FYNNEI. Trimming left V 2 bases short and J 14 bases short, with 22 bases between. The whole variable domain, filled in from reference TRBV2 and TRBJ2-1, reads EPEVTQTPSHQVTQMGQEVILRCVPISNHLYFYWYRQILGQKVEFLVSFYNNEISEKSEIFDDQFSVERPDGSNFTLKIRSTKLEDSAMYFCASSESALSPPQEFFGPGTRLTVL.